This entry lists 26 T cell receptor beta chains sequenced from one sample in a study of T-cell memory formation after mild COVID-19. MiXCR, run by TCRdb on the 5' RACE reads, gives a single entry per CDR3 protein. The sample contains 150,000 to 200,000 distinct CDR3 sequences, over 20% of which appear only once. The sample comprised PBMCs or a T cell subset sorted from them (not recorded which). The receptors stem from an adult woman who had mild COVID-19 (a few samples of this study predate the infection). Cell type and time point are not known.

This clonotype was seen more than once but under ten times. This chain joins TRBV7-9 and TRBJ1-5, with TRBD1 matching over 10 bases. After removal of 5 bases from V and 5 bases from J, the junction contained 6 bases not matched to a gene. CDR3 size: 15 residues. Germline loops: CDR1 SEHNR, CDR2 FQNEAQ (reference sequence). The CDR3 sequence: CASSPHDRGHQPQHF. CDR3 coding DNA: TGTGCCAGCAGCCCCCATGACAGGGGGCATCAGCCCCAGCATTTT.

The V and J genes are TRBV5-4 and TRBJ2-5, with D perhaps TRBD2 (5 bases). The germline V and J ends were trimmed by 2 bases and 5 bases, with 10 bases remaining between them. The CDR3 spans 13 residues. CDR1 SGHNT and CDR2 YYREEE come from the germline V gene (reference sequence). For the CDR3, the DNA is TGTGCCAGCAGCTTTTATCCGGGGGAGACCCAGTACTTC. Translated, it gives CASSFYPGETQYF.

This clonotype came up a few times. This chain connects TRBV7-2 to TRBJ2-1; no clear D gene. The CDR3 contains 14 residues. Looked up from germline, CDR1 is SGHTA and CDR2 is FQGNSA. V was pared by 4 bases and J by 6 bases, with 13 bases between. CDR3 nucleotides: TGTGCCAGCAGCTCTTCCGGGTATGCCAATGAGCAGTTCTTC. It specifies CASSSSGYANEQFF.

The CDR3 bases are TGTGCCAGCAGCCAAGAGCCATCTTCTACCTACGAGCAGTACTTC. Protein: CASSQEPSSTYEQYF. J is TRBJ2-7 and V is TRBV4-2; D remains ambiguous. Trimming stripped 0 bases from V and 2 bases from J, with 11 bases between. This CDR3 has 15 residues. Germline-derived CDR1 and CDR2 are LGHNA and YNFKEQ.

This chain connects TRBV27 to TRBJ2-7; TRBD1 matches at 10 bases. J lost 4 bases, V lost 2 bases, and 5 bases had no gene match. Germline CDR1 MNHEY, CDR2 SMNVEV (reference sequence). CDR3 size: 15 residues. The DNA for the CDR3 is TGTGCCAGCAGTTTAGTGGGACAGGGGTCGTACGAGCAGTACTTC. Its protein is CASSLVGQGSYEQYF.

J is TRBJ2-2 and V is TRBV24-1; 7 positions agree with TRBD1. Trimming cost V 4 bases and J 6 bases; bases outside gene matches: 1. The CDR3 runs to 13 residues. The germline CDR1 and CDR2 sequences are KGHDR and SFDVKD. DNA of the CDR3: TGTGCCACCAGTGAGACAGGGTCCGGGGAGCTGTTTTTT. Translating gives CATSETGSGELFF.

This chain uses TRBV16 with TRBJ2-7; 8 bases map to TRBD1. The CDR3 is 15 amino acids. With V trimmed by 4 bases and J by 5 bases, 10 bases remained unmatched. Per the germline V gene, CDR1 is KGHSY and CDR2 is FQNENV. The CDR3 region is CASSLSTGDFHEQYF. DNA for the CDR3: TGTGCCAGCAGCCTTTCGACAGGGGATTTCCACGAGCAGTACTTC.

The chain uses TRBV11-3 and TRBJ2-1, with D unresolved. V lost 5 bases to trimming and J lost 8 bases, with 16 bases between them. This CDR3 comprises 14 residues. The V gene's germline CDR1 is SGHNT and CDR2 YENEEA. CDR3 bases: TGTGCCAGCAGCAAACCGGGCCCGGCGTATGAGCAGTTCTTC. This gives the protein CASSKPGPAYEQFF.

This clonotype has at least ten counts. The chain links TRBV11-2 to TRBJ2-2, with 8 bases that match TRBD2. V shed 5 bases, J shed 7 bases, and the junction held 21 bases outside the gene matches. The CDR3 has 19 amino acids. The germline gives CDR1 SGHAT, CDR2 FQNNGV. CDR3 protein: CASSPTGGPFNVVGGELFF. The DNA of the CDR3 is TGTGCCAGCAGCCCAACGGGGGGGCCTTTTAACGTAGTCGGCGGGGAGCTGTTTTTT.

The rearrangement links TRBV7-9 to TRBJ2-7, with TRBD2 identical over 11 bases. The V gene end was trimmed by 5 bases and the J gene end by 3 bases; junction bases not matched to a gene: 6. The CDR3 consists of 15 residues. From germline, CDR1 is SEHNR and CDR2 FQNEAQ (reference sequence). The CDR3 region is CASSAGLAGSYEQYF. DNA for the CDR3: TGTGCCAGCAGCGCCGGACTAGCGGGCAGCTACGAGCAGTACTTC.

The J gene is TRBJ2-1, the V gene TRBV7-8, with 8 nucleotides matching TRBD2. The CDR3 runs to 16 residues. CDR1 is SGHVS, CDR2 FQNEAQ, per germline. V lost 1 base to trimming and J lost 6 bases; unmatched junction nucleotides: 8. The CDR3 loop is CASSLGGRILRNEQFF. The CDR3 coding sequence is TGTGCCAGCAGCTTAGGCGGGAGGATCTTGCGCAATGAGCAGTTCTTC. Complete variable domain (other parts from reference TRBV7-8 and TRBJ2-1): GAGVSQSPRYKVAKRGQDVALRCDPISGHVSLFWYQQALGQGPEFLTYFQNEAQLDKSGLPSDRFFAERPEGSVSTLKIQRTQQEDSAVYLCASSLGGRILRNEQFFGPGTRLTVL.

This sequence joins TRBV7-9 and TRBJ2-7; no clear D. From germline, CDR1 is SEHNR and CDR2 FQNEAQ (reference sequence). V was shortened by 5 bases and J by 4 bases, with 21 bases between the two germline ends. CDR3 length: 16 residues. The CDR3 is CASSRPFEVTRYEQYF. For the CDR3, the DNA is TGTGCCAGCAGCCGACCGTTTGAGGTAACGAGGTACGAGCAGTACTTC.

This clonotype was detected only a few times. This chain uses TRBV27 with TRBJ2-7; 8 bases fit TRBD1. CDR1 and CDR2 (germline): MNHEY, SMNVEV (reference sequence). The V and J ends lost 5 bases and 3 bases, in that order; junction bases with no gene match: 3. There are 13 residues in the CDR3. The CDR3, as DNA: TGTGCCAGCAGTGTGGGACAGGACTACGAGCAGTACTTC. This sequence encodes CASSVGQDYEQYF.

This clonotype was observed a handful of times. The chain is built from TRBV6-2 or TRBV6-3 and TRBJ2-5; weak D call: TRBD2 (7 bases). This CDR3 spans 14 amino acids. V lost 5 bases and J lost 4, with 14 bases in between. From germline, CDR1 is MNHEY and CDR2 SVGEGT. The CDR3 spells CASSPQGGGETQYF. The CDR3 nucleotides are TGTGCCAGCAGTCCACAGGGAGGGGGAGAGACCCAGTACTTC.

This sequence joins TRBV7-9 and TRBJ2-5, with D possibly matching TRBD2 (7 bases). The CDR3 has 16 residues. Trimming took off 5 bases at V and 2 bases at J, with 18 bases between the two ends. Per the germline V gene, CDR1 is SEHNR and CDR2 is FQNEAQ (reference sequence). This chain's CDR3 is CASSPKGGAGQETQYF. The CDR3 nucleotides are TGTGCCAGCAGCCCCAAGGGGGGGGCCGGACAAGAGACCCAGTACTTC.

The CDR3 nucleotides are TGTGCCAGCTTCCACGGGACTAGCGGGAGCAATGAGCAGTTCTTC. Translation gives CASFHGTSGSNEQFF. The V and J genes are TRBV12-3 or TRBV12-4 and TRBJ2-1; 14 nucleotides match TRBD2. With V trimmed by 8 bases and J by 6 bases, 6 bases remained unmatched. The CDR3 length is 15 residues.

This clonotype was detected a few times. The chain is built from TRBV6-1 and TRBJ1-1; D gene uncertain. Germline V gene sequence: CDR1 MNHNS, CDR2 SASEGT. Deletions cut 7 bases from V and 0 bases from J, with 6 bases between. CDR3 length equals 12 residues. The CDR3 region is CASNLLNTEAFF. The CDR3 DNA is TGTGCCAGCAACTTACTGAACACTGAAGCTTTCTTT.

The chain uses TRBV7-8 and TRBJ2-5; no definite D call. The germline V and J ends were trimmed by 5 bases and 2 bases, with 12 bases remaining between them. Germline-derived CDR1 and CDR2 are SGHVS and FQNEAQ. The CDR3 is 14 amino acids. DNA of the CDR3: TGTGCCAGCAGCCCACCCAGACTGCAAGAGACCCAGTACTTC. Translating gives CASSPPRLQETQYF.

In DNA, the CDR3 is TGTGCCAGCAGCTTAGGGGGGCGCAATGAGCAGTTCTTC. Translation: CASSLGGRNEQFF. This rearrangement joins TRBV7-9 to TRBJ2-1; possible D gene TRBD1, 6 bases. CDR1 is SEHNR and CDR2 is FQNEAQ in the germline V gene (reference sequence). V shed 1 base and J shed 6 bases, with 7 bases lying between them. This CDR3 is 13 amino acids long.

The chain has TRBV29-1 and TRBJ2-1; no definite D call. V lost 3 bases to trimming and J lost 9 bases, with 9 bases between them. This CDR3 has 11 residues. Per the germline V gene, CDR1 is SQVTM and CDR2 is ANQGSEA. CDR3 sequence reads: CSVEGGPEQFF. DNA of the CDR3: TGCAGCGTTGAGGGTGGGCCTGAGCAGTTCTTC.

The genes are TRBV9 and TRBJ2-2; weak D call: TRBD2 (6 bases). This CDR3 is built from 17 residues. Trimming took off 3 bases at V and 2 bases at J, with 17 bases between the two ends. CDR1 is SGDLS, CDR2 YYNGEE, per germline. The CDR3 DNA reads TGTGCCAGCAGCGCCGGGCACGGGGGAGCCAACACCGGGGAGCTGTTTTTT. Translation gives CASSAGHGGANTGELFF.

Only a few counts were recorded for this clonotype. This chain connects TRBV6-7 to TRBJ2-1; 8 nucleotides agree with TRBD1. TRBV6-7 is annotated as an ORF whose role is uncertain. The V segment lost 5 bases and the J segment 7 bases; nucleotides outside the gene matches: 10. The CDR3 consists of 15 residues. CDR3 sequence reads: CASSQTGADGNEQFF. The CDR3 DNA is TGTGCCAGCAGTCAGACAGGGGCGGATGGAAATGAGCAGTTCTTC.

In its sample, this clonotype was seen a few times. The CDR3 DNA is TGCAGTGCTAGAGATGGTCAGGCCTACGAGCAGTACTTC. Translation: CSARDGQAYEQYF. The chain has TRBV20-1 and TRBJ2-7; D is unresolved. The CDR3 loop spans 13 amino acids. With 0 bases removed from V and 2 bases from J, the gap between germline ends came to 8 bases. CDR1 is DFQATT and CDR2 is SNEGSKA in the germline V gene (reference sequence).

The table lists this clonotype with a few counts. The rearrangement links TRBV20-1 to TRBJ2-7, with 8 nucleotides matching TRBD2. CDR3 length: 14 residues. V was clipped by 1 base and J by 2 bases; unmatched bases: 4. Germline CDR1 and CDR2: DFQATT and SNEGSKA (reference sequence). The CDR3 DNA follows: TGCAGTGCTAGAGCGACGGGGGGGCCCTACGAGCAGTACTTC. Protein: CSARATGGPYEQYF.

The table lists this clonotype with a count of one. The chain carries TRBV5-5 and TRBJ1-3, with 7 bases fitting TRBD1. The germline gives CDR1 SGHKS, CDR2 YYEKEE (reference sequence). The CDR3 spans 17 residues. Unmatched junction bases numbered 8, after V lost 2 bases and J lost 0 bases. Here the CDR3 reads CASSFPGTEFSGNTIYF. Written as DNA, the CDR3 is TGTGCCAGCAGCTTCCCCGGGACAGAATTCTCTGGAAACACCATATATTTT.

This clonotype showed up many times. CDR3 coding DNA: TGTGCCAGCAGCTACGGGTCTACTGGGGCCAACGTCCTGACTTTC. Protein: CASSYGSTGANVLTF. The chain combines TRBV7-6 with TRBJ2-6; D not resolved. Trimming left V 4 bases short and J 2 bases short, with 9 bases between. The CDR3 totals 15 residues. From germline, CDR1 is SGHVS and CDR2 FNYEAQ. Drawing the rest from reference TRBV7-6 and TRBJ2-6, the complete variable domain is GAGVSQSPRYKVTKRGQDVALRCDPISGHVSLYWYRQALGQGPEFLTYFNYEAQQDKSGLPNDRFSAERPEGSISTLTIQRTEQRDSAMYRCASSYGSTGANVLTFGAGSRLTVL.